Listed below are T cell receptor beta chains from one sample, sequenced in a study of T cell responses to AZD1222 COVID-19 vaccine. Profiled with immunoSEQ multiplex PCR; TCRdb holds only in-frame clones, not every one. The data contain fewer than 85,000 clones, roughly 90% of them singletons. This material consisted of peripheral blood, taken on day 0 of AZD1222 vaccination. The receptors here all came from an adult in good health. The conserved cysteine and the conserved F or W are not part of the CDR3 here. Each record gives: CDR3 protein, J gene, V gene.

CDR3aa: ASSFREGTEAF; j_gene: TRBJ1-1; v_gene: TRBV12-3/TRBV12-4
CDR3aa: ASSLGHSSYEQY; j_gene: TRBJ2-7; v_gene: TRBV11-2
CDR3aa: ATSDFGAQPQH; j_gene: TRBJ1-5; v_gene: TRBV24-1
CDR3aa: ASRPTGGGYGYT; j_gene: TRBJ1-2; v_gene: TRBV6-5
CDR3aa: ASSWIRMAGDQPQH; j_gene: TRBJ1-5; v_gene: TRBV2
CDR3aa: ASSQSPYGSPLH; j_gene: TRBJ1-6; v_gene: TRBV7-3
CDR3aa: ASTSSGNTIY; j_gene: TRBJ1-3; v_gene: TRBV6-5
CDR3aa: ASSESGSYEQY; j_gene: TRBJ2-7; v_gene: TRBV6-1
CDR3aa: ASSLTQALDTQY; j_gene: TRBJ2-3; v_gene: TRBV7-3
CDR3aa: ASSYSPRGRETQY; j_gene: TRBJ2-5; v_gene: TRBV6-5
CDR3aa: ASSPDGPGGYEQY; j_gene: TRBJ2-7; v_gene: TRBV5-5
CDR3aa: ASGHPDQETQY; j_gene: TRBJ2-5; v_gene: TRBV12-5
CDR3aa: ATIGETSGDSYEQY; j_gene: TRBJ2-7; v_gene: TRBV5-6
CDR3aa: ASSPRTSGRYEQF; j_gene: TRBJ2-1; v_gene: TRBV6-5
CDR3aa: ASSSGSAPNYGYT; j_gene: TRBJ1-2; v_gene: TRBV4-1
CDR3aa: ASSVAPLTTFSGNTIY; j_gene: TRBJ1-3; v_gene: TRBV9
CDR3aa: ASRKDGGYEQY; j_gene: TRBJ2-7; v_gene: TRBV6-5
CDR3aa: SARQQTGYT; j_gene: TRBJ1-2; v_gene: TRBV20-1
CDR3aa: ASSQQGQLTQY; j_gene: TRBJ2-5; v_gene: TRBV27
CDR3aa: ASRSPGGAYEQY; j_gene: TRBJ2-7; v_gene: TRBV7-2
CDR3aa: ASSLTAAGEGYGYT; j_gene: TRBJ1-2; v_gene: TRBV7-9
CDR3aa: ASAVREAGNTIY; j_gene: TRBJ1-3; v_gene: TRBV19
CDR3aa: SVPTGDLSYGQY; j_gene: TRBJ2-7; v_gene: TRBV29-1
CDR3aa: ASRAQAETQY; j_gene: TRBJ2-5; v_gene: TRBV6-5
CDR3aa: ASSGSRGVGNSPLH; j_gene: TRBJ1-6; v_gene: TRBV11-3
CDR3aa: ASSQGRQGGRNTGELF; j_gene: TRBJ2-2; v_gene: TRBV4-1
CDR3aa: ASSPEGGLIGYT; j_gene: TRBJ1-2; v_gene: TRBV27
CDR3aa: SGLIADRVSEQF; j_gene: TRBJ2-1; v_gene: TRBV29-1
CDR3aa: ATEGDRDWAGELF; j_gene: TRBJ2-2; v_gene: TRBV10-3
CDR3aa: ASSKPPTQY; j_gene: TRBJ2-5; v_gene: TRBV21-1
CDR3aa: ATSRDPWGGEQY; j_gene: TRBJ2-7; v_gene: TRBV15
CDR3aa: ASSRPRPEAF; j_gene: TRBJ1-1; v_gene: TRBV7-9
CDR3aa: ASSYSRGSSGNTIY; j_gene: TRBJ1-3; v_gene: TRBV6-2/TRBV6-3